This is a list of T cell receptor beta chains from one sample in a study of a mutant IDH1 vaccine in newly diagnosed glioma. Only in-frame clones appear in the TCRdb table, and some are missing; sequencing was by immunoSEQ multiplex PCR. Of about 34,000 clones detected, about 80% appear once; the ten largest clones hold roughly 9%. Sequencing was performed on peripheral blood mononuclear cells (PBMCs), taken from a glioma patient treated with radiotherapy, temozolomide or both. The receptors were gathered from a middle-aged man with glioma. Some clones in this sample may be carry-over from other donors' samples. Each CDR3 is given with its conserved first and last residue. Fields, in order: J gene, D gene, V gene, clone size, CDR3 protein, CDR3 DNA. D genes are given only for firm matches. Clone size is not always given. Where it is, it says once, few, many or a class for expanded clones.

TRBJ2-1	TRBD2	TRBV6-5	-	CASSFGTSGTNEQFF	TGTGCCAGCAGTTTTGGGACTAGCGGAACCAATGAGCAGTTCTTC
TRBJ2-3	TRBD2	TRBV6-4	few	CASSRTSGATDTQYF	TGTGCCAGCAGTCGGACTAGCGGGGCCACAGATACGCAGTATTTT
TRBJ2-7	TRBD1	TRBV2	-	CASNRGVGTYEQYF	TGTGCCAGCAACAGGGGCGTTGGGACCTACGAGCAGTACTTC
TRBJ2-7	-	TRBV6-1	-	CASSEQVWDRGYF	TGTGCCAGCAGTGAACAGGTCTGGGACCGCGGGTACTTC
TRBJ1-6	TRBD1	TRBV6-5	-	CASSYGTENSPLHF	TGTGCCAGCAGTTACGGGACAGAGAATTCACCCCTCCACTTT
TRBJ2-3	TRBD1	TRBV11-3	-	CASSRYRGTDTQYF	TGTGCCAGCAGCAGGTACAGGGGGACAGATACGCAGTATTTT
TRBJ2-4	TRBD2	TRBV15	-	CATSRDLAGPNIQYF	TGTGCCACCAGCAGAGATCTAGCGGGACCAAACATTCAGTACTTC
TRBJ2-7	-	TRBV29-1	-	CSVGGESGYEQYF	TGCAGCGTTGGGGGGGAAAGCGGTTACGAGCAGTACTTC
TRBJ1-1	-	TRBV18	-	CASSPDLLRAFF	TGTGCCAGCTCACCAGACCTCTTAAGGGCTTTCTTT
TRBJ2-2	TRBD1	TRBV7-9	-	CASSPRRTGATGELFF	TGTGCCAGCAGCCCACGCCGGACAGGGGCCACCGGGGAGCTGTTTTTT
TRBJ2-1	TRBD2	TRBV9	once	CASSEGLAGVNNEQFF	TGTGCCAGCAGCGAAGGACTAGCGGGAGTGAACAATGAGCAGTTCTTC
TRBJ2-1	-	TRBV2	few	CASSGPLVMNNEQFF	TGTGCCAGCAGTGGTCCACTGGTAATGAACAATGAGCAGTTCTTC
TRBJ2-1	-	TRBV6-5	once	CASSISAGHNEQFF	TGTGCCAGCAGTATTTCAGCGGGCCACAATGAGCAGTTCTTC
TRBJ1-3	-	TRBV19	-	CATKYSGNTIYF	TGTGCCACTAAGTACTCTGGAAACACCATATATTTT
TRBJ2-5	TRBD1	TRBV29-1	-	CSAMDRETQYF	TGCAGCGCAATGGACAGGGAGACCCAGTACTTC